The source of this T cell receptor beta chain is a study of cytomegalovirus exposure and HLA in healthy donors. The wider study: Earlier sequencing of 150 million to 200 million T cells yielded 90 million to 140 million unique TCR beta sequences. Study results and caveats: The dataset shows that most TCR sequences were rare, while some public TCRs occurred in many donors.

The germline V gene has CDR1 MDHEN and CDR2 SYDVKM. The CDR3 has 13 amino acids. V lost 4 bases to trimming and J lost 8 bases, with 12 bases between them. As concerns this clone: The antigen remains unidentified.

This PCR relied on a set of 60 Vbeta primers and 13 Jbeta primers. In the original analysis: Roughly 11 million of the 75 million to 95 million unique TCR beta chains counted in a later analysis were shared. TCRdb's table, derived via immunoSEQ multiplex PCR, lists solely in-frame clones and lacks some. For V, J and clone size, that table is used; D and trimming come from the DNA. The sample shows under 130,000 clones, 65% to 80% of them seen only once. V is TRBV28 and J is TRBJ2-1, with TRBD2 as a possible D gene (7 bases). This receptor was obtained from a male donor in good health and CMV-seronegative. Specimen: PBMCs. The CDR3 coding sequence is TGTGCCAGCAGTTCACAGGGAGGGGATGAGCAGTTCTTC. Translation gives CASSSQGGDEQFF.